This T cell receptor beta chain is from a study of shared clonotypes between healthy human individuals. Study-level findings and limits: The naive CD4 repertoires of a handful of donors were compared, and around 5.1% of clonotypes were shared.

Naive CD8 cells, CD45RO-negative and positively selected for CCR7, excluded terminally differentiated effector memory CD45RA+ cells. Generated by immunoSEQ multiplex PCR, the TCRdb table keeps only in-frame clones and is missing some. The profile shows about 590,000 clones, roughly 96% of them singletons. The V end lost 4 bases, the J end lost 6 bases, and 13 bases lay between the germline ends. Germline CDR1 reads MNHEY; CDR2 reads SMNVEV (reference sequence). This CDR3 has 13 amino acids. This clone was seen a single time. Its antigen remains unidentified. This clonotype originated in a young woman in good health. This chain links TRBV27 with TRBJ2-7; tentative D call: TRBD1 (6 bases). The sequencing input was naive CD8+ T cells sorted from blood. The CDR3 DNA sequence: TGTGCCAGCAGTTGGCAAGACAGGTCCGAGCAGTACTTC. This encodes CASSWQDRSEQYF.